The entry below describes one TCR beta chain. Assay used: immunoSEQ multiplex PCR; TCRdb lists only in-frame clones, some missing. This sample has more than 300,000 clones; roughly 90% occur once, and the top ten carry 6% to 8%. These data come from a study of blood T cell repertoires in COVID-19. Across the whole study: In each case, the material was cDNA or gDNA derived from T cells, B-cell-depleted T cells, or PBMCs.

This CDR3 is built from 16 residues. CDR1 SGDLS and CDR2 YYNGEE come from the germline V gene. V lost 0 bases and J lost 1, with 14 bases in between. This TCR was recovered from a woman aged 70 to 79 with COVID-19, enrolled during active disease. Sequencing was carried out using peripheral blood. The V and J genes are TRBV9 and TRBJ2-7; D is perhaps TRBD1 (6 bases). CDR3 sequence: CASSVAPAGESYEQYF. CDR3 DNA sequence: TGTGCCAGCAGCGTAGCTCCGGCAGGGGAGTCCTACGAGCAGTACTTC.